Listed below are T cell receptor beta chains from one sample, sequenced in a study of T cell responses to AZD1222 COVID-19 vaccine. The data were produced by immunoSEQ multiplex PCR, yet TCRdb's version contains in-frame clones alone and is incomplete. The data show 130,000 or so clones, around 93% seen once. The specimen comprised peripheral blood, sampled on day 0 of AZD1222 vaccination. The origin of the receptors is an adult in good health. The CDR3 runs from the conserved cysteine through the conserved F or W. D genes are given only for firm matches. The size entry is marked missing in some rows and otherwise reads once, few, many or a size class.

cdr3_aa: CASSLMGQGIRVSGYTF
d_call: TRBD1
clone_size: NA
v_call: TRBV7-9
j_call: TRBJ1-2
cdr3_length: 17

cdr3_aa: CASSERRGTSGSRYTGELFF
d_call: TRBD2
clone_size: NA
v_call: TRBV9
j_call: TRBJ2-2
cdr3_length: 20

cdr3_aa: CASSPRTSGRDF
d_call: TRBD2
clone_size: NA
v_call: TRBV28
j_call: TRBJ2-7
cdr3_length: 12

cdr3_aa: CASSDPGSVGEKLFF
d_call: NA
clone_size: NA
v_call: TRBV19
j_call: TRBJ1-4
cdr3_length: 15

cdr3_aa: CATSSGTSGLSGELFF
d_call: TRBD2
clone_size: few
v_call: TRBV15
j_call: TRBJ2-2
cdr3_length: 16

cdr3_aa: CASSWSTSTDTQYF
d_call: NA
clone_size: NA
v_call: TRBV5-4
j_call: TRBJ2-3
cdr3_length: 14

cdr3_aa: CAWSREDRVGTEAFF
d_call: TRBD1
clone_size: NA
v_call: TRBV30
j_call: TRBJ1-1
cdr3_length: 15

cdr3_aa: CASNSRQGFTEAFF
d_call: NA
clone_size: NA
v_call: TRBV2
j_call: TRBJ1-1
cdr3_length: 14

cdr3_aa: CASSLWAEAFF
d_call: NA
clone_size: NA
v_call: TRBV2
j_call: TRBJ1-1
cdr3_length: 11

cdr3_aa: CASSLAGTDTQYF
d_call: NA
clone_size: once
v_call: TRBV12-3/TRBV12-4
j_call: TRBJ2-3
cdr3_length: 13

cdr3_aa: CASSLAPRGWTGELFF
d_call: NA
clone_size: NA
v_call: TRBV7-6
j_call: TRBJ2-2
cdr3_length: 16

cdr3_aa: CSAQSNYGYTF
d_call: NA
clone_size: NA
v_call: TRBV29-1
j_call: TRBJ1-2
cdr3_length: 11

cdr3_aa: CARESGNTIYF
d_call: NA
clone_size: NA
v_call: TRBV30
j_call: TRBJ1-3
cdr3_length: 11

cdr3_aa: CASSDPTAYYEQYF
d_call: NA
clone_size: NA
v_call: TRBV2
j_call: TRBJ2-7
cdr3_length: 14

cdr3_aa: CASSYNGKNEKLFF
d_call: NA
clone_size: once
v_call: TRBV6-5
j_call: TRBJ1-4
cdr3_length: 14

cdr3_aa: CASSPLLAYNEQFF
d_call: NA
clone_size: NA
v_call: TRBV18
j_call: TRBJ2-1
cdr3_length: 14

cdr3_aa: CASSGPTEAFF
d_call: NA
clone_size: NA
v_call: TRBV3-1/TRBV3-2
j_call: TRBJ1-1
cdr3_length: 11

cdr3_aa: CASSYRGSNQPQHF
d_call: TRBD1
clone_size: NA
v_call: TRBV6-5
j_call: TRBJ1-5
cdr3_length: 14

cdr3_aa: CASSLGSYGYTF
d_call: NA
clone_size: NA
v_call: TRBV28
j_call: TRBJ1-2
cdr3_length: 12

cdr3_aa: CASSRGGTANTGELFF
d_call: TRBD2
clone_size: once
v_call: TRBV5-4
j_call: TRBJ2-2
cdr3_length: 16

cdr3_aa: CASSLRAGYRNEAFF
d_call: NA
clone_size: NA
v_call: TRBV7-8
j_call: TRBJ1-1
cdr3_length: 15

cdr3_aa: CSVEDIGGQSTDTQYF
d_call: NA
clone_size: NA
v_call: TRBV29-1
j_call: TRBJ2-3
cdr3_length: 16

cdr3_aa: CASSLTGQNIYGYTF
d_call: TRBD1
clone_size: few
v_call: TRBV5-1
j_call: TRBJ1-2
cdr3_length: 15

cdr3_aa: CASSLARGNEQFF
d_call: NA
clone_size: NA
v_call: TRBV5-1
j_call: TRBJ2-1
cdr3_length: 13

cdr3_aa: CASSLWPPGVFNEKLFF
d_call: NA
clone_size: once
v_call: TRBV27
j_call: TRBJ1-4
cdr3_length: 17

cdr3_aa: CASSHPGTRGYTF
d_call: NA
clone_size: once
v_call: TRBV3-1/TRBV3-2
j_call: TRBJ1-2
cdr3_length: 13

cdr3_aa: CASSLMDRGSYEQYF
d_call: TRBD1
clone_size: NA
v_call: TRBV7-3
j_call: TRBJ2-7
cdr3_length: 15

cdr3_aa: CASTEGAWTFNEQFF
d_call: TRBD1
clone_size: NA
v_call: TRBV18
j_call: TRBJ2-1
cdr3_length: 15